This T cell receptor beta chain is from a study of beta chain features in type 1 diabetes. Overall study findings and caveats: Among all four CD4+ subsets, Type 1 diabetes patients had TCRB CDR3s that were moderately but significantly shorter.

To note about this clone: What it binds is unknown.

Reverse transcribing all isolated RNA meant expressed TCRB transcripts were sequenced. Sequencing was performed with immunoSEQ multiplex PCR; in TCRdb, only in-frame clones are kept and a portion is missing. The table includes a few hundred thousand clones, more than 13% detected once. The source material was naive CD4+ T cells from blood. The TCR was taken from a woman aged 18-30 years in good health.

CDR3 nucleotide sequence: TGTGCCTGGCGGCCGGGACTCCTGGGTCAAGAGACCCAGTACTTC. Its translation is CAWRPGLLGQETQYF. This chain uses TRBV30 with TRBJ2-5; a weak D match, TRBD2 (6 bases). The CDR3 runs to 15 residues. From germline, CDR1 is GTSNPN and CDR2 SVGIG (reference sequence). The V end was cut by 5 bases, the J end by 2 bases, with 18 bases between.